This T cell receptor beta chain originates from a study of CD4 and CD8 cells across lung adenocarcinoma regions (dated by TCRdb to the late 2010s). For the wider study: To look at intratumor heterogeneity in the T cell receptor repertoire, the study compared tumor centers against tumor margins.

Note on this clonotype: Its binding antigen is unknown. The junction departs from germline at one end; a sequencing error may be responsible.

Patients with localized lung adenocarcinoma, a subtype of non-small cell lung cancer, were used as donors. The samples were taken from the margins of localized lung adenocarcinomas. For TCR repertoire analysis, CD8+ T cells from tumor tissue were profiled apart from CD4+ T cells. Library preparation employed PCR. For sequencing, a HiSeq X Ten was employed. Clones were called with MiXCR by TCRdb after fastp trimmed the public reads at Q25, and only in-frame beta chains were retained. Each CDR3 protein appears once, grouped with its most common genes and DNA. Within this sample are more than 9,500 distinct CDR3 sequences, with around 48% of them counted one time only. The ten largest make up 20% to 30% of the sample. Material: CD8+ T cells from the margin of a lung tumor. This sample's cell subset or site label indicates: tumor margin region. The sequence came from a female donor with lung adenocarcinoma. The CD4 and CD8 labels of this study may be unreliable.

The CDR3 protein: CAGSGMRDQGTQYF. The nucleotides read TGCGCGGGCAGCGGGATGCGGGACCAAGGGACCCAGTACTTC. This sequence uses TRBV10-1 and TRBJ2-5; 7 central bases correspond to TRBD2. Spanning cysteine to phenylalanine, the CDR3 consists of 14 amino acids. The CDR3 DNA has 42 bases and is translated from base 1. CDR1 and CDR2, per the germline V gene (reference sequence), are WNHNN and SYGVQD.